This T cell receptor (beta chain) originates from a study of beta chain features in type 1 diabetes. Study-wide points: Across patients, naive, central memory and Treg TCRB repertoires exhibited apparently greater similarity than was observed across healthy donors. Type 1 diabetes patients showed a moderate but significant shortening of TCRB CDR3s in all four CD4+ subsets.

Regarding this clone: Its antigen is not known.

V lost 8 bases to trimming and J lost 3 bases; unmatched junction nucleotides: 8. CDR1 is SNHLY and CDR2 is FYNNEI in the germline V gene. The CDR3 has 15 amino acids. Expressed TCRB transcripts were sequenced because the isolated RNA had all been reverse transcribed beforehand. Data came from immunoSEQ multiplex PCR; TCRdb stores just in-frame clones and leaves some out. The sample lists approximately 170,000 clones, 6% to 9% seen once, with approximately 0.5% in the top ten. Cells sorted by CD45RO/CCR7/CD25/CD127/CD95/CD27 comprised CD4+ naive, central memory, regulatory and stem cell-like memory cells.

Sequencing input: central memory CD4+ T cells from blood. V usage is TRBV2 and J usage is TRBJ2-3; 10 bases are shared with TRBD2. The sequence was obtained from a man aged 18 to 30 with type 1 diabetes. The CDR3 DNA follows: TGTGCCAGCGAAGTGAGCGGGGGGGCTACAGATACGCAGTATTTT. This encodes CASEVSGGATDTQYF.